A single sample is the source of the 14 T cell receptor beta chains below, sequenced in a study of blood T cells in healthy people across ages. For the second PCR, which ran for roughly 6 to 11 cycles, a sample-barcoded 5' primer and a J-beta primer mix were used. TCRdb used MiXCR to reprocess the 5' RACE reads, holding one entry per CDR3 protein. The table lists hundreds of thousands of distinct CDR3 sequences, approximately 31% of them singletons. The sample consisted of blood. The origin of the receptors is a woman aged 80 or older in good health.

The rearrangement links TRBV7-2 to TRBJ2-1, with 10 bases that match TRBD2. CDR1 and CDR2 (germline): SGHTA, FQGNSA. V lost 5 bases and J lost 5; bases outside the gene matches: 6. The CDR3 runs to 15 residues. CDR3: CASSLLAGSNNEQFF. DNA of the CDR3: TGTGCCAGCAGCCTACTAGCGGGGAGCAACAATGAGCAGTTCTTC.

This sequence joins TRBV7-2 and TRBJ2-3, with 9 bases identical to TRBD2. V shed 6 bases and J 10 bases; nucleotides not matched to a gene: 5. This CDR3 has 12 amino acids. The V gene's germline CDR1 is SGHTA and CDR2 FQGNSA. Here the CDR3 reads CASRPSGDPQYF. CDR3 in DNA: TGTGCCAGCAGGCCTAGCGGGGACCCGCAGTATTTT.

The V and J genes are TRBV4-3 and TRBJ1-3; the match to TRBD1 covers 7 bases. The length of the CDR3 is 16 residues. Germline V gives CDR1 LGHNA, CDR2 YSLEER. Losses at the gene ends were 4 bases for V and 0 bases for J; bases not matched to a gene: 6. The DNA for the CDR3 is TGCGCCAGCAGCCGTGGACAGGAGAGCTCTGGAAACACCATATATTTT. Amino acids: CASSRGQESSGNTIYF.

V is TRBV7-2 and J is TRBJ2-5; tentative D call: TRBD2 (6 bases). V lost 1 base and J 5 bases, leaving 14 bases between the germline ends. CDR1 is SGHTA, CDR2 FQGNSA, per germline. The CDR3 contains 15 residues. The CDR3 DNA reads as TGTGCCAGCAGCTTAGGGGTAGGACGGGGGGAGACCCAGTACTTC. Protein sequence: CASSLGVGRGETQYF.

A remark on this clonotype: Being one base from a much bigger clone, this may be a read error. The V call is TRBV12-3 or TRBV12-4, the J call TRBJ2-7, with 7 bases identical to TRBD1. V gave up 5 bases and J gave up 12 bases; unmatched junction bases: 13. The CDR3 has 13 residues. In DNA form, the CDR3 reads TGTGCCAGCAGTCCACCTTTGAGGGGGCGTCGGTACTTC. Amino acids: CASSPPLRGRRYF.

The sample holds a few counts of this clonotype. The V and J genes are TRBV14 and TRBJ1-3, with D unclear. The CDR3 is 13 residues long. The V gene lost 3 bases and the J gene lost 4 bases, with 7 bases spanning the gap. The germline V gene has CDR1 SGHDN and CDR2 FVKESK. The CDR3 region has the DNA TGTGCCAGCAGCCAGGCCGGAGGAAACACCATATATTTT. It codes for CASSQAGGNTIYF.

For the CDR3, the DNA is TGTGCCAGCAGCCAAACAGGGCCTGGCTCCTACAATGAGCAGTTCTTC. Its protein product is CASSQTGPGSYNEQFF. The chain joins TRBV3-1 to TRBJ2-1; possibly TRBD1 for D (6 bases). The CDR3 length is 16 residues. V lost 2 bases and J lost 0, with 11 bases in between. Germline V lookup: CDR1 LGHDT, CDR2 YNNKEL (reference sequence).

The gene calls are TRBV2 and TRBJ1-4, with D perhaps TRBD1 (5 bases). The CDR3 covers 15 residues. With 5 bases removed from V and 0 bases from J, the gap between germline ends came to 10 bases. Germline V gene sequence: CDR1 SNHLY, CDR2 FYNNEI. This chain's CDR3 is CASSQQEATNEKLFF. In DNA form, the CDR3 reads TGTGCCAGCAGTCAACAGGAGGCAACTAATGAAAAACTGTTTTTT.

In its sample, this clonotype was seen a few times. This chain's CDR3 is CASSLVWTDNTGELFF. CDR3 in DNA: TGCGCCAGCAGCTTGGTGTGGACAGACAACACCGGGGAGCTGTTTTTT. The chain uses TRBV5-1 and TRBJ2-2; possible D gene TRBD1, 6 bases. Germline CDR1 SGHRS, CDR2 YFSETQ. This CDR3 is 16 amino acids long. V was cut by 0 bases and J by 2 bases, with 11 bases left in between.

Ten or more counts support this clonotype. The rearrangement uses TRBV7-2 and TRBJ2-3; D not resolved. The CDR3 sequence is 13 residues long. Trimming took off 1 base at V and 6 bases at J, with 8 bases between the two ends. In germline, CDR1 is SGHTA, CDR2 FQGNSA. This CDR3 is CASSLGAADTQYF. The CDR3 nucleotides are TGTGCCAGCAGCTTAGGGGCGGCTGATACGCAGTATTTT.

V usage is TRBV4-1 and J usage is TRBJ2-3, with D perhaps matching TRBD2 (6 bases). The CDR3 sequence is 16 residues long. Trimming pared 0 bases from V and 2 bases from J, leaving 12 bases between. Germline CDR1 is MGHRA and CDR2 is YSYEKL. For the CDR3, the DNA is TGCGCCAGCAGCCAAGAGTGGGACTCAGTCACAGATACGCAGTATTTT. Amino acids: CASSQEWDSVTDTQYF.

The chain carries TRBV4-1 and TRBJ1-5; 7 nucleotides match TRBD1. CDR1 and CDR2 from the germline V gene are MGHRA and YSYEKL. The CDR3 is made up of 15 amino acids. The J segment lost 6 bases and the V segment lost 2 bases, leaving 7 bases of the junction unmatched. CDR3 sequence: CASSQNSAGGQPQHF. The CDR3 DNA reads TGCGCCAGCAGCCAAAACTCGGCAGGGGGTCAGCCCCAGCATTTT.

On this clonotype itself: A read error may explain this, as a much larger clone is one base away. V gene TRBV20-1 combines with J gene TRBJ2-5, with TRBD2 matching 12 bases. This CDR3 comprises 13 residues. Germline loops: CDR1 DFQATT, CDR2 SNEGSKA (reference sequence). The trim removed 1 base at V and 11 bases at J, leaving 5 bases unmatched. The CDR3 loop reads CSARGLAGVLQYF. The CDR3 DNA reads TGCAGTGCTAGAGGACTAGCGGGAGTGTTACAGTACTTC.

This clonotype was recorded at least ten times. The gene calls are TRBV29-1 and TRBJ2-7; no clear D. There are 11 residues in the CDR3. V was shortened by 7 bases and J by 5 bases, with 12 bases between the two germline ends. Germline V gene sequence: CDR1 SQVTM, CDR2 ANQGSEA. Here the CDR3 DNA reads TGCAGCGCCCAGCGAGCCGACGAGCAGTACTTC. This encodes CSAQRADEQYF.